This TCR beta chain came from a study of OX40 agonist ivuxolimab in advanced cancers. Using immunoSEQ multiplex PCR, the repertoire was profiled, and TCRdb retains in-frame clones only, with some absent. Of 100,000 to 150,000 clones listed, about nine tenths are singletons. The V gene lost 3 bases and the J gene lost 6 bases, with 14 bases spanning the gap. Germline assignment: CDR1 SGHNT and CDR2 YENEEA. The CDR3 totals 14 residues. This specimen was CD4+ or CD8+ T cells sorted from blood, taken in a trial of the OX40 agonist ivuxolimab. The V gene is TRBV11-3, the J gene TRBJ1-2; D perhaps matches TRBD1 (5 bases). This sequence was found in an adult with an advanced solid tumor such as melanoma, head and neck, liver or kidney cancer. The CDR3 coding sequence is TGTGCCAGCAGCTTGCGAGGGGCGCGGAATGGCTACACCTTC. It encodes CASSLRGARNGYTF. Using reference TRBV11-3 and TRBJ1-2 for the parts outside the CDR3, the full variable domain is EAGVVQSPRYKIIEKKQPVAFWCNPISGHNTLYWYLQNLGQGPELLIRYENEEAVDDSQLPKDRFSAERLKGVDSTLKIQPAELGDSAVYLCASSLRGARNGYTFGSGTRLTVV.